This entry describes one T cell receptor beta chain. Its matching antigen is unknown. Germline and junction disagree at one end, which may indicate a read error. TCRdb's table, derived via immunoSEQ multiplex PCR, lists solely in-frame clones and lacks some. This table holds 53,000 or so clones, 70% to 85% found once. These data belong to a study of OX40 agonist ivuxolimab in advanced cancers. Broader study findings: Blood T cells, both CD4+ and CD8+, expanded clonally by week 6 at 0.1 to 3.0 mg/kg. Fewer expanded clones were found on average in CD4+ than in CD8+ T cells.

The CDR3 loop spans 14 amino acids. The V gene's germline CDR1 is MNHNS and CDR2 SASEGT. This receptor was identified in an adult with an advanced solid tumor such as melanoma, head and neck, liver or kidney cancer. The specimen was CD4+ or CD8+ T cells sorted from blood, collected in a trial of the OX40 agonist ivuxolimab. The rearrangement uses TRBV6-1 and TRBJ1-1, with D uncertain. CDR3 amino acids: CSSSEGNMNTEAFF. The CDR3 DNA follows: TGTTCCAGCAGTGAAGGAAACATGAACACTGAAGCTTTCTTT.